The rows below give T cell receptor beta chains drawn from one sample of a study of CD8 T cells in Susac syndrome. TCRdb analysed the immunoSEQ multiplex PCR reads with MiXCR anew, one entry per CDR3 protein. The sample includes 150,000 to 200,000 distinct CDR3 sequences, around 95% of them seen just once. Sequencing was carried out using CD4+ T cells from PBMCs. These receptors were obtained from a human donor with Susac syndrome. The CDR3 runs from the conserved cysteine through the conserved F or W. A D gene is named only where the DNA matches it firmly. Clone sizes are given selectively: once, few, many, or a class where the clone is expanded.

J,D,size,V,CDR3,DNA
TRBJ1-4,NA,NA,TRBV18,CASSPRQDLRLFF,TGTGCCAGCTCACCGCGACAGGACCTGAGACTGTTTTTT
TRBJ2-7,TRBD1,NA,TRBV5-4,CASSPTTVTGSDEQYF,TGTGCCAGCAGCCCCACCACTGTGACAGGGAGCGACGAGCAGTACTTC
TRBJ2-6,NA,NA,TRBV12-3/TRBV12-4,CASRRGAGANVLTF,TGTGCCAGCAGACGCGGAGCTGGGGCCAACGTCCTGACTTTC
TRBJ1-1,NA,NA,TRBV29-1,CSVGGGPRDTEAFF,TGCAGCGTTGGGGGGGGCCCGCGGGACACTGAAGCTTTCTTT
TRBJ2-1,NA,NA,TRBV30,CASDRAAYNEQFF,TGTGCCTCGGACAGAGCAGCCTACAATGAGCAGTTCTTC
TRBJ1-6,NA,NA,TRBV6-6,CASSYRLGNSPLHF,TGTGCCAGCAGTTACAGATTGGGTAATTCACCCCTCCACTTT
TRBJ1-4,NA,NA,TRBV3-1,CASSLAGQRNEKLFF,TGTGCCAGCAGCCTAGCCGGACAGAGAAATGAAAAACTGTTTTTT
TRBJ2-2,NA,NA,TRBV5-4,CASSSRGPPNTGELFF,TGTGCCAGCAGCTCTCGGGGGCCTCCGAACACCGGGGAGCTGTTTTTT
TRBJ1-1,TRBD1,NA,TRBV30,CAWTRGGTEAFF,TGTGCCTGGACCAGGGGGGGCACTGAAGCTTTCTTT
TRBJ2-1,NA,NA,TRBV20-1,CSARDGRIVYNEQFF,TGCAGTGCTAGAGACGGACGGATAGTCTACAATGAGCAGTTCTTC
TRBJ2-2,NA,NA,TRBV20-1,CSASRTLYTGELFF,TGCAGTGCTAGTAGGACACTTTACACCGGGGAGCTGTTTTTT
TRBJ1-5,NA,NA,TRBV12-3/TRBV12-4,CASSPWTHSNQPQHF,TGTGCCAGCAGTCCTTGGACGCATAGCAATCAGCCCCAGCATTTT
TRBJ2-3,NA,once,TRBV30,CAWTSLALVADTQYF,TGTGCCTGGACCTCTTTGGCTCTTGTTGCAGATACGCAGTATTTT
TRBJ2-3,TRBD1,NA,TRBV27,CASSLDRATDTQYF,TGTGCCAGCAGTTTAGACAGGGCCACAGATACGCAGTATTTT
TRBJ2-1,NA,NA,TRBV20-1,CSASTAAGEQFF,TGCAGTGCTAGCACAGCGGCGGGTGAGCAGTTCTTC
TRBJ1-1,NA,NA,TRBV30,CAWSVRGGDTEAFF,TGTGCCTGGAGTGTCAGGGGAGGGGACACTGAAGCTTTCTTT
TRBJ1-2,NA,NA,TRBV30,CAWRLRTPGPYGYTF,TGTGCCTGGAGACTCCGGACACCGGGGCCCTATGGCTACACCTTC
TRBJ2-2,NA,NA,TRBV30,CAWSVQYTGELFF,TGTGCCTGGAGTGTACAGTACACCGGGGAGCTGTTTTTT
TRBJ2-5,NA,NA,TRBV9,CASSVENRKETQYF,TGTGCCAGCAGCGTAGAAAACAGAAAAGAGACCCAGTACTTC
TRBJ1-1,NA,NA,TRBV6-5,CASSYGPLNTEAFF,TGTGCCAGCAGTTACGGGCCGTTGAACACTGAAGCTTTCTTT
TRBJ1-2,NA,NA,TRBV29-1,CSVEREGTYGYTF,TGCAGCGTTGAGAGGGAGGGAACCTATGGCTACACCTTC
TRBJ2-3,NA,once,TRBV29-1,CSVDSITDTQYF,TGCAGCGTCGACAGCATCACAGATACGCAGTATTTT
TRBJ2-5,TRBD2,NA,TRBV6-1,CASRRAGGSETQYF,TGTGCCAGCAGACGAGCGGGGGGCTCGGAGACCCAGTACTTC
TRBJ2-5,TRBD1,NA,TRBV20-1,CSAPGQGQETQYF,TGCAGTGCTCCTGGACAGGGACAAGAGACCCAGTACTTC
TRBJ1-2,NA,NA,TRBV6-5,CASSYSGSSSYGYTF,TGTGCCAGCAGTTACTCGGGCAGTTCTAGCTATGGCTACACCTTC
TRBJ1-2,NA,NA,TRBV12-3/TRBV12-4,CASSRSANYGYTF,TGTGCCAGCAGCCGAAGCGCTAACTATGGCTACACCTTC
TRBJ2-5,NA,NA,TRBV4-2,CASSQGGLGTGETQYF,TGTGCCAGCAGCCAAGGGGGGCTAGGGACCGGGGAGACCCAGTACTTC
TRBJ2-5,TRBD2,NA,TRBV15,CATSWGTSGETQYF,TGTGCCACCAGCTGGGGGACTAGCGGAGAGACCCAGTACTTC
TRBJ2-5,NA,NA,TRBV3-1,CASSQDDETQYF,TGTGCCAGCAGCCAAGACGACGAGACCCAGTACTTC
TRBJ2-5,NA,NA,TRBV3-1,CASSQNRQSQYF,TGTGCCAGCAGCCAGAATCGACAATCCCAGTACTTC
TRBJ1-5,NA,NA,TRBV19,CASSIGAYGGQPQHF,TGTGCCAGTAGTATAGGGGCCTATGGGGGTCAGCCCCAGCATTTT
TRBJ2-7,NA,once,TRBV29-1,CSVAPLGGPPREQYF,TGCAGCGTCGCGCCGCTTGGGGGGCCTCCGCGGGAGCAGTACTTC
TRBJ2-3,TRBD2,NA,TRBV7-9,CASSLSSGGTDTQYF,TGTGCCAGCAGCTTATCGAGCGGGGGGACCGATACGCAGTATTTT
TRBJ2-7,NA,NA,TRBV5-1,CASSLADRYEQYF,TGCGCCAGCAGCTTGGCCGACAGGTACGAGCAGTACTTC
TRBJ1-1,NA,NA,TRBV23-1,CASSQCQEGVPEAFF,TGCGCCAGCAGTCAATGCCAGGAGGGGGTGCCTGAAGCTTTCTTT
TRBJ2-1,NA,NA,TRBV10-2,CASSRSLNEQFF,TGCGCCAGCAGTCGGAGTCTCAATGAGCAGTTCTTC
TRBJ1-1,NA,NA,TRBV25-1,CASRVTENTEAFF,TGTGCCAGCAGAGTAACAGAGAACACTGAAGCTTTCTTT
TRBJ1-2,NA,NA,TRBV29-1,CSADDSNYGYTF,TGCAGCGCTGACGACTCTAACTATGGCTACACCTTC
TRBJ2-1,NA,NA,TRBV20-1,CSARRLGGGDNEQFF,TGCAGTGCTAGACGCCTGGGGGGGGGCGACAATGAGCAGTTCTTC
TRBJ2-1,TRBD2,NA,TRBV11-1,CASSSSSGVSYNEQFF,TGTGCCAGCAGCTCGTCCAGCGGGGTATCCTACAATGAGCAGTTCTTC
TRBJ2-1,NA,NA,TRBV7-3,CASSLGANNEQFF,TGTGCCAGCAGCTTGGGGGCCAACAATGAGCAGTTCTTC
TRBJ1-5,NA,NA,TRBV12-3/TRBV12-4,CASNRRDGQPQHF,TGTGCCAGCAATAGGAGGGACGGGCAGCCCCAGCATTTT
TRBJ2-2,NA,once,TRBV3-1,CASSQSRYSGELFF,TGTGCCAGCAGCCAATCCCGTTACTCCGGGGAGCTGTTTTTT
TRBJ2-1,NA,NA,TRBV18,CASSPPGRRDVNEQFF,TGTGCCAGCTCACCACCGGGACGTAGGGATGTCAATGAGCAGTTCTTC
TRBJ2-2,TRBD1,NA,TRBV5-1,CASSLDLQGTGELFF,TGCGCCAGCAGCTTGGACCTACAGGGGACCGGGGAGCTGTTTTTT
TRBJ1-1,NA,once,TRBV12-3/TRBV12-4,CASSSGALNTEAFF,TGTGCCAGCAGTTCAGGGGCTCTGAACACTGAAGCTTTCTTT
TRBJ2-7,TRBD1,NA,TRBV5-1,CASSPLWTGRTEQYF,TGCGCCAGCAGCCCACTATGGACAGGGAGAACCGAGCAGTACTTC
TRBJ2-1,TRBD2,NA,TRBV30,CAWTRTSGAYNEQFF,TGTGCCTGGACCAGGACTAGCGGGGCATACAATGAGCAGTTCTTC
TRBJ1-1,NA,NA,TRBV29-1,CSVVGNMNTEAFF,TGCAGCGTTGTTGGAAACATGAACACTGAAGCTTTCTTT
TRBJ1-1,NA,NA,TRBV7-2,CASSLGLVADTEAFF,TGTGCCAGCAGCTTGGGCTTGGTGGCGGACACTGAAGCTTTCTTT
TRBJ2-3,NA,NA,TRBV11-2,CASSQDRGYTDTQYF,TGTGCCAGCAGCCAGGATAGGGGCTACACAGATACGCAGTATTTT
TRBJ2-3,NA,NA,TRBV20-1,CSARSLAYTDTQYF,TGCAGTGCTAGGTCCCTGGCGTACACAGATACGCAGTATTTT
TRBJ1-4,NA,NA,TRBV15,CATSRDVVEKLFF,TGTGCCACCAGCAGAGATGTAGTTGAAAAACTGTTTTTT
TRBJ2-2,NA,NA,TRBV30,CAWSWGPPNTGELFF,TGTGCCTGGAGCTGGGGACCGCCGAACACCGGGGAGCTGTTTTTT
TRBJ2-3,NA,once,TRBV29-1,CSAGTRPGTDTQYF,TGCAGCGCTGGGACTCGTCCGGGCACAGATACGCAGTATTTT